Following are 10 T cell receptor beta chains from one sample sequenced in a study of blood T cell repertoires in COVID-19. The method was immunoSEQ multiplex PCR; TCRdb's version includes in-frame clones alone and lacks a portion of them. The sample lists approximately 290,000 clones; 75% to 95% were seen once. Sequenced: PBMCs or T cells enriched from blood (not recorded which). Every receptor here comes from a woman in her 30s who had recovered from COVID-19.

In its sample, this clone was seen once. J is TRBJ2-1 and V is TRBV18, with D unclear. The CDR3 totals 13 residues. Trimming cost V 0 bases and J 7 bases, with 7 bases left between them. The germline V gene encodes CDR1 KGHSH and CDR2 LQKENI. CDR3: CASSPPSRNEQFF. The CDR3 DNA is TGTGCCAGCTCACCACCGTCGAGGAATGAGCAGTTCTTC.

CDR3 DNA sequence: TGTGCCAGCAGCCAAGAGACAGGAGGAGGAGAGACCCAGTACTTC. It codes for CASSQETGGGETQYF. The chain recombines TRBV4-2 with TRBJ2-5; tentative D call: TRBD1 (6 bases). CDR3 length equals 15 residues. Per the germline V gene, CDR1 is LGHNA and CDR2 is YNFKEQ. V shed 0 bases and J shed 4 bases, with 12 bases lying between them.

The V gene is TRBV7-9, the J gene TRBJ2-7; 13 bases are a match to TRBD2. CDR1 and CDR2 from the germline V gene are SEHNR and FQNEAQ (reference sequence). The V gene end was trimmed by 5 bases and the J gene end by 6 bases; junction bases not matched to a gene: 7. The CDR3 consists of 15 residues. In DNA, the CDR3 is TGTGCCAGCAGCGCTGGACTAGCGGGAGTTTCCGAGCAGTACTTC. Protein product: CASSAGLAGVSEQYF.

V gene TRBV28 combines with J gene TRBJ2-7; 8 nucleotides agree with TRBD2. The CDR3 is made up of 15 amino acids. The V segment lost 1 base and the J segment 0 bases; nucleotides outside the gene matches: 2. Germline CDR1 reads MDHEN; CDR2 reads SYDVKM. The CDR3 coding sequence is TGTGCCAGCAGTTTATCAGGGACTAGCTCCTACGAGCAGTACTTC. Translated, it gives CASSLSGTSSYEQYF.

The CDR3 here is CSVEGLGDRGVYGYTF. CDR3 coding DNA: TGCAGCGTTGAAGGGCTTGGGGACAGGGGAGTCTATGGCTACACCTTC. The J gene is TRBJ1-2, the V gene TRBV29-1, with 10 bases that match TRBD1. V lost 1 base and J lost 4; bases outside the gene matches: 9. Germline-derived CDR1 and CDR2 are SQVTM and ANQGSEA. The CDR3 length is 16 residues.

This clone was seen a handful of times. The V gene is TRBV19, the J gene TRBJ2-3; tentative D call: TRBD2 (5 bases). The V end lost 5 bases, the J end lost 6 bases, and 9 bases lay between the germline ends. This CDR3 comprises 12 residues. CDR1 LNHDA and CDR2 SQIVND come from the germline V gene (reference sequence). DNA of the CDR3: TGTGCCAGTAGTTGGACTGGGGATACGCAGTATTTT. Residues: CASSWTGDTQYF.

This chain joins TRBV28 and TRBJ1-2; D gene ambiguous. CDR3 length: 14 amino acids. CDR1 is MDHEN, CDR2 SYDVKM, per germline. Trimming left V 3 bases short and J 0 bases short, with 8 bases between. The DNA for the CDR3 is TGTGCCAGCAGTTTCGTGAGATCTAACTATGGCTACACCTTC. It encodes CASSFVRSNYGYTF.

The chain links TRBV27 to TRBJ2-1; 10 bases agree with TRBD2. The V gene's germline CDR1 is MNHEY and CDR2 SMNVEV (reference sequence). This CDR3 contains 16 residues. V was pared by 2 bases and J by 8 bases, with 9 bases of the junction left unmatched. CDR3 loop: CASSLPPGLATHEQFF. CDR3 in DNA: TGTGCCAGCAGTTTACCACCGGGACTAGCGACCCATGAGCAGTTCTTC.

V and J are TRBV28 and TRBJ1-2; D is perhaps TRBD1 (6 bases). Germline V gene data show CDR1 as MDHEN and CDR2 as SYDVKM. The CDR3 spans 13 residues. V lost 7 bases, J lost 1 base, and 10 bases lay in between. This chain's CDR3 is CASTTGINYGYTF. The DNA of the CDR3 is TGTGCCAGCACCACAGGGATTAACTATGGCTACACCTTC.

V usage is TRBV7-6 and J usage is TRBJ1-3; 9 bases line up with TRBD1. Germline assignment: CDR1 SGHVS and CDR2 FNYEAQ. Trimming took 5 bases from V and 0 from J; bases not matched to a gene: 5. CDR3 size: 16 residues. DNA of the CDR3: TGTGCCAGCAGCAGAGGGACAGGGAGCTCTGGAAACACCATATATTTT. Encoded protein: CASSRGTGSSGNTIYF.